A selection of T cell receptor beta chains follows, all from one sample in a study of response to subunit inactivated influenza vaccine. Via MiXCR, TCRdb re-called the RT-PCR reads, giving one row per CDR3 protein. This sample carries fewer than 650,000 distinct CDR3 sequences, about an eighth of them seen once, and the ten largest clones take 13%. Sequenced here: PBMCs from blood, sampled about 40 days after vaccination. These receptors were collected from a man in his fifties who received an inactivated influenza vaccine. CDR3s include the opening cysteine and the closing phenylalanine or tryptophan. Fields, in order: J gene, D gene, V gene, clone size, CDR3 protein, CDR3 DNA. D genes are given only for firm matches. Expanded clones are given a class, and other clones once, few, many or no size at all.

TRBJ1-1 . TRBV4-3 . CASSQAGAMNTEAFF TGCGCCAGCAGCCAAGCTGGAGCCATGAACACTGAAGCTTTCTTT
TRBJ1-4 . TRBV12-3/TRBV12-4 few CASSYNEKLFF TGTGCCAGCAGTTACAATGAAAAACTGTTTTTT
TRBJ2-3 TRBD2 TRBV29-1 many CSVTGAGGRTDTQYF TGCAGCGTGACGGGCGCGGGAGGGCGCACAGATACGCAGTATTTT
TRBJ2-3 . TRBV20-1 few CRHLRTQLTDTQYF TGCAGGCACCTGCGGACTCAGCTCACGGATACGCAGTATTTT
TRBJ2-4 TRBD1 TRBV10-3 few CAISDGGTGGLAKNIQYF TGTGCCATCAGTGACGGCGGGACAGGCGGCCTAGCCAAAAACATTCAGTACTTC
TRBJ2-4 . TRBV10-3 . CAISTPGREAKNIQYF TGTGCCATCAGTACCCCGGGTCGAGAAGCCAAAAACATTCAGTACTTC
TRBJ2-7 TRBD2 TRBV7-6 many CASSLGAGENYEQYF TGTGCCAGCAGCTTAGGTGCGGGGGAAAACTACGAGCAGTACTTC
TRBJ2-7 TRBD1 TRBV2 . CASSPRGLGTYEQYF TGTGCCAGCAGCCCCAGGGGGCTAGGAACCTACGAGCAGTACTTC
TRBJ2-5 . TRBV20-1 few CSARAPWGQETQYF TGCAGTGCTAGAGCCCCATGGGGCCAAGAGACCCAGTACTTC
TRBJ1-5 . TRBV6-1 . CASSAGGVGNQPQHF TGTGCCAGCAGCGCGGGGGGGGTCGGCAATCAGCCCCAGCATTTT
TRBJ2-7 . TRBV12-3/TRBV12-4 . CASSFSRTYEQYF TGTGCCAGCAGTTTCAGCAGAACCTACGAGCAGTACTTC
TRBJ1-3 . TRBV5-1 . CASSGGDSGNTIYF TGCGCCAGCAGCGGAGGTGACTCTGGAAACACCATATATTTT
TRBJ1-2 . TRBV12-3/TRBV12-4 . CASSLAGDGGYTF TGTGCCAGCAGTTTGGCGGGGGACGGGGGCTACACCTTC
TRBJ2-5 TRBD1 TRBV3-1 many CASSQVRGQGGQETQYF TGTGCCAGCAGCCAAGTCAGAGGACAGGGGGGCCAAGAGACCCAGTACTTC
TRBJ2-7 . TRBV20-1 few CSAKAVSSYEQYF TGCAGTGCTAAAGCGGTGAGCTCCTACGAGCAGTACTTC
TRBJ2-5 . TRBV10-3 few CAISESAGTQVRAQYF TGTGCCATCAGTGAGAGCGCCGGGACACAGGTTAGGGCCCAGTACTTC
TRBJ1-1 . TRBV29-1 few CSVERTNTEAFF TGCAGCGTTGAAAGGACGAACACTGAAGCTTTCTTT
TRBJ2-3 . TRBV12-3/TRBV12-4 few CASISSTGDTQYF TGTGCCAGCATCTCTTCGACGGGAGATACGCAGTATTTT
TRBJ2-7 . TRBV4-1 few CASSQVTGSYEQYF TGCGCCAGCAGCCAAGTGACAGGCTCCTACGAGCAGTACTTC
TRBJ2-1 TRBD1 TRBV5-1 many CASGPDRVSYNEQFF TGCGCCAGCGGGCCTGACAGGGTGTCCTACAATGAGCAGTTCTTC
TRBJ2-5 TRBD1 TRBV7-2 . CASSLRSGTGPETQYF TGTGCCAGCAGCTTAAGGTCCGGGACAGGGCCCGAGACCCAGTACTTC
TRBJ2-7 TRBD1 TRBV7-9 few CASSLPRTGGYEQYF TGTGCCAGCAGCTTACCCCGGACAGGGGGCTACGAGCAGTACTTC
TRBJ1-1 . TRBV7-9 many CASSFGNRAFF TGTGCCAGCAGCTTCGGGAATAGGGCTTTCTTT
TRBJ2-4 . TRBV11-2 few CASSPGHPADIQYF TGTGCCAGCAGCCCAGGCCATCCTGCAGACATTCAGTACTTC
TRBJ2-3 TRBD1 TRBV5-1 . CASSAEDRSTDTQYF TGCGCCAGCAGCGCGGAGGACAGGAGCACAGATACGCAGTATTTT
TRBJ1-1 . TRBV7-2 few CASSLDPRGGHTEAFF TGTGCCAGCAGCTTAGACCCCCGGGGGGGCCACACTGAAGCTTTCTTT
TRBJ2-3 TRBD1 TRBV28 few CASSYTGAPDTQYF TGTGCCAGCAGCTATACAGGGGCCCCAGATACGCAGTATTTT
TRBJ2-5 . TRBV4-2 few CASSQDPRGQETQYF TGTGCCAGCAGCCAAGACCCCCGGGGACAAGAGACCCAGTACTTC
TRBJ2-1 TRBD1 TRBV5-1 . CASSSLGQGNEQFF TGCGCCAGCAGCTCACTTGGACAGGGCAATGAGCAGTTCTTC
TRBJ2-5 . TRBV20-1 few CSARRGTAQETQYF TGCAGTGCCAGAAGGGGGACCGCCCAAGAGACCCAGTACTTC
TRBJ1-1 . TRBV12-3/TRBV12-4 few CASSSYGGNEAFF TGTGCCAGCAGCTCTTATGGGGGGAACGAAGCTTTCTTT
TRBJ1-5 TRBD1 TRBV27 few CASSLRFLATGGFTNQPQHF TGTGCCAGCAGTTTAAGATTCTTAGCCACAGGGGGATTCACCAATCAGCCCCAGCATTTT
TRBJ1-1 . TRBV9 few CASSEGLNTEAFF TGTGCCAGCAGCGAGGGGTTGAACACTGAAGCTTTCTTT
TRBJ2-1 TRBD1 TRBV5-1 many CASRQGYNEQFF TGCGCCAGTAGACAGGGTTACAATGAGCAGTTCTTC
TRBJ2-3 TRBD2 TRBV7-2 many CASSDGLAGGLGTQYF TGTGCCAGCAGTGACGGACTAGCGGGGGGGCTGGGTACGCAGTATTTT
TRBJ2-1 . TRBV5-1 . CASSLRTNNEQFF TGCGCCAGCAGCTTGAGGACTAACAATGAGCAGTTCTTC
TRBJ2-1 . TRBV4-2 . CASSRGTSPDEQFF TGTGCCAGCAGCCGCGGGACCTCTCCGGATGAGCAGTTCTTC
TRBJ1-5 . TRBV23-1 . CAGGSNQPQHF TGCGCCGGGGGTAGCAATCAGCCCCAGCATTTT